A selection of T cell receptor beta chains follows, all from one sample in a study of cytotoxic CD8 clonotypes in ibrutinib-treated CLL. Libraries were prepared by immunoSEQ multiplex PCR; TCRdb keeps only in-frame clonotypes and omits some of them. The sample holds 90,000 to 100,000 clones, 70% to 85% seen once. The input for sequencing was PBMCs, taken after 12 months of ibrutinib treatment. The receptors stem from a human donor with chronic lymphocytic leukemia. The CDR3 runs from the conserved cysteine through the conserved F or W. A D gene is named only where the DNA matches it firmly. The size field is filled for only some rows; it gives once, few, many or a size class.

V	J	size	D	CDR3	DNA
TRBV19	TRBJ2-6	.	.	CASRFASGANVLTF	TGTGCCAGTAGATTCGCCTCAGGGGCCAACGTCCTGACTTTC
TRBV5-1	TRBJ2-7	.	.	CASSLVGSRGYEQYF	TGCGCCAGCAGCTTGGTAGGGTCCAGAGGATACGAGCAGTACTTC
TRBV30	TRBJ1-5	.	.	CAWSGGLDQPQHF	TGTGCCTGGAGTGGAGGGTTGGATCAGCCCCAGCATTTT
TRBV7-9	TRBJ1-4	.	.	CASRLEGEKLFF	TGTGCCAGCAGGCTGGAGGGAGAAAAACTGTTTTTT
TRBV19	TRBJ1-2	.	.	CATKPGPQTYGYTF	TGTGCCACCAAACCGGGACCGCAGACCTATGGCTACACCTTC
TRBV7-3	TRBJ2-3	few	.	CASSLGNYGTDTQYF	TGTGCCAGCAGCTTAGGGAATTATGGCACAGATACGCAGTATTTT
TRBV5-1	TRBJ1-2	.	.	CASSFDGQYGYTF	TGCGCCAGCAGCTTTGACGGACAGTATGGCTACACCTTC
TRBV7-3	TRBJ2-1	once	TRBD2	CASSLGLAGGGNYNEQFF	TGTGCCAGCAGCCTGGGACTAGCGGGGGGCGGCAATTACAATGAGCAGTTCTTC
TRBV5-1	TRBJ2-7	few	TRBD1	CASRTGAYEQYF	TGCGCAAGCAGGACAGGAGCGTACGAGCAGTACTTC
TRBV7-8	TRBJ2-7	.	.	CASSFGQKYEQYF	TGTGCCAGCAGCTTCGGACAGAAATACGAGCAGTACTTC
TRBV7-3	TRBJ2-7	few	.	CASSAHQGGGYEQYF	TGTGCCAGCAGCGCCCACCAGGGGGGAGGCTACGAGCAGTACTTC
TRBV10-3	TRBJ2-1	.	TRBD1	CAISVRTGVTNEQFF	TGTGCCATCAGTGTTAGGACAGGGGTTACAAATGAGCAGTTCTTC
TRBV6-6	TRBJ2-3	.	.	CASRYGGRGTDTQYF	TGTGCCAGCAGGTACGGGGGCAGGGGCACAGATACGCAGTATTTT
TRBV19	TRBJ2-3	.	TRBD2	CASSMGSSGTTGDTQYF	TGTGCCAGTAGTATGGGCTCTAGCGGCACGACGGGAGATACGCAGTATTTT
TRBV19	TRBJ1-2	.	.	CASSMADLYGYTF	TGTGCCAGTAGTATGGCGGACCTCTATGGCTACACCTTC
TRBV6-5	TRBJ2-3	.	.	CASSRPTSENTQYF	TGTGCCAGCAGTAGACCGACTAGTGAAAATACGCAGTATTTT
TRBV5-5	TRBJ2-1	once	TRBD2	CASSLAAGGFNEQFF	TGTGCCAGCAGCTTGGCGGCCGGGGGGTTCAATGAGCAGTTCTTC
TRBV29-1	TRBJ1-1	once	.	CSVEQGFGAFF	TGCAGCGTCGAACAGGGATTCGGAGCTTTCTTT
TRBV6-6	TRBJ2-1	few	.	CASSLQINEQFF	TGTGCCAGCAGCCTACAGATAAATGAGCAGTTCTTC
TRBV6-5	TRBJ2-7	once	TRBD1	CASRNRGPRYEQYF	TGTGCCAGCAGAAACAGGGGTCCCCGCTACGAGCAGTACTTC
TRBV27	TRBJ2-1	.	TRBD2	CASSPPGLSYNEQFF	TGTGCCAGCAGTCCTCCGGGACTATCCTACAATGAGCAGTTCTTC
TRBV19	TRBJ2-5	.	.	CASSTTGQETQYF	TGTGCCAGTAGTACGACCGGCCAAGAGACCCAGTACTTC
TRBV7-2	TRBJ2-7	.	TRBD1	CASSPRDRGLVEQYF	TGTGCCAGCAGCCCCAGAGACAGGGGGCTAGTCGAGCAGTACTTC
TRBV6-5	TRBJ2-7	.	.	CASRQDNYYEQYF	TGTGCCAGCAGGCAGGACAATTACTACGAGCAGTACTTC
TRBV7-8	TRBJ2-3	.	.	CASSLGGYTDTQYF	TGTGCCAGCAGCCTCGGAGGTTACACAGATACGCAGTATTTT
TRBV30	TRBJ2-2	.	.	CAWFKPGELFF	TGTGCCTGGTTCAAACCGGGGGAGCTGTTTTTT
TRBV25-1	TRBJ2-3	once	TRBD1	CASSLQGVGTDTQYF	TGTGCCAGCAGTTTACAGGGGGTCGGCACAGATACGCAGTATTTT
TRBV30	TRBJ1-5	.	.	CAWSVVAGQPQHF	TGTGCCTGGAGTGTAGTGGCGGGCCAGCCCCAGCATTTT
TRBV4-1	TRBJ2-5	few	.	CASSQEWPSRETQYF	TGCGCCAGCAGCCAAGAATGGCCTAGCCGAGAGACCCAGTACTTC
TRBV6-1	TRBJ2-7	.	.	CASSEPTAYEQYF	TGTGCCAGCAGTGAACCCACAGCCTACGAGCAGTACTTC
TRBV29-1	TRBJ2-2	.	TRBD1	CSAGEQGGSGELFF	TGCAGCGCAGGGGAACAGGGGGGCTCCGGGGAGCTGTTTTTT
TRBV25-1	TRBJ2-7	.	TRBD1	CASSPSNRGDYEQYF	TGTGCCAGCAGCCCCTCCAACAGGGGGGACTACGAGCAGTACTTC
TRBV6-6	TRBJ2-1	few	TRBD2	CASSRGSGAINEQFF	TGTGCCAGCAGTCGAGGTAGCGGGGCGATCAATGAGCAGTTCTTC
TRBV28	TRBJ2-6	.	.	CASSSFTKEGAGANVLTF	TGTGCCAGCAGTTCCTTCACCAAGGAGGGAGCTGGGGCCAACGTCCTGACTTTC
TRBV10-2	TRBJ1-4	.	TRBD1	CASRPGQGNNEKLFF	TGCGCCAGCAGACCGGGACAGGGGAATAATGAAAAACTGTTTTTT
TRBV7-2	TRBJ2-7	.	TRBD2	CASSFAVIAGGEQYF	TGTGCCAGCAGCTTTGCCGTGATAGCGGGGGGCGAGCAGTACTTC
TRBV28	TRBJ1-2	.	TRBD1	CASSSPDRVLGYTF	TGTGCCAGCAGTTCGCCGGACAGGGTCCTAGGCTACACCTTC
TRBV7-2	TRBJ2-5	.	TRBD1	CASSWGQQETQYF	TGTGCCAGCAGCTGGGGACAGCAAGAGACCCAGTACTTC
TRBV5-1	TRBJ1-3	.	.	CASSLGSDSGNTIYF	TGCGCCAGCAGCTTGGGAAGTGACTCTGGAAACACCATATATTTT
TRBV6-6	TRBJ2-5	.	.	CASSYSGQETQYF	TGTGCCAGCAGTTACTCCGGACAAGAGACCCAGTACTTC
TRBV6-1	TRBJ1-5	.	.	CASSERSVVSNQPQHF	TGTGCCAGCAGTGAAAGGAGTGTGGTAAGCAATCAGCCCCAGCATTTT